This record covers a single T cell receptor (beta chain). Original handling: Amplification with reference gene primers provided the estimates of nucleated cell counts. Repertoires were generated with immunoSEQ multiplex PCR, while TCRdb's copy carries only in-frame clones and drops some. V, J and clone size are taken as reported in that table, and D and trimming were inferred from the DNA itself. The table shows about 170,000 clones, with 70% to 90% occurring only once. This sample was included in a study of blood T cell repertoires in COVID-19. Overall study: COVID-19 samples collected from the United States, Italy and Spain covered acute and convalescent phases. T cells, B-cell-depleted T cells, or PBMCs supplied cDNA or gDNA.

The germline V gene has CDR1 MNHEY and CDR2 SVGAGI. This CDR3 contains 14 residues. V was pared by 8 bases and J by 7 bases, with 20 bases between. The sequencing input was peripheral blood. The receptor's source is a man in his sixties who had recovered from COVID-19. The rearrangement links TRBV6-5 to TRBJ1-2, with D maybe TRBD1 (5 bases). The CDR3 here is CASGTRRRGFGYTF. The CDR3 nucleotides are TGTGCCAGCGGTACTAGGCGGCGGGGGTTTGGCTACACCTTC.